Listed below are T cell receptor beta chains from one sample, sequenced in a study of blood T cell repertoires in COVID-19. Clones were read by immunoSEQ multiplex PCR, and TCRdb kept only the in-frame ones, dropping some. The profile shows just over 300,000 clones, roughly 90% of them singletons. Sequencing was carried out using peripheral blood. The receptors were gathered from a young man with active or convalescent COVID-19. Both conserved end residues are part of each CDR3. D genes are given only for firm matches. The size entry is marked missing in some rows and otherwise reads once, few, many or a size class.

d_gene	j_gene	abundance	v_gene	CDR3nt	CDR3aa
-	TRBJ1-4	once	TRBV5-4	TGTGCCAGCAGCTTCAAAACAACTAATGAAAAACTGTTTTTT	CASSFKTTNEKLFF
TRBD1	TRBJ1-5	-	TRBV7-8	TGTGCCAGCAGCTTAGGGACAGGGACAGGGGGGCAGCCCCAGCATTTT	CASSLGTGTGGQPQHF
-	TRBJ2-1	-	TRBV9	TGTGCCAGCAGCGTAAGTGGTAGCAGGGGCGGTGAGCAGTTCTTC	CASSVSGSRGGEQFF
-	TRBJ2-1	-	TRBV4-1	TGCGCCAGCAGCCAGAGCCGGAGGGGAGCGACCGATCGTGAGCAGTTCTTC	CASSQSRRGATDREQFF
-	TRBJ2-6	-	TRBV28	TGTGCCAGCAGTTCACCCCGCGGAGGGACAGACTCTGGGGCCAACGTCCTGACTTTC	CASSSPRGGTDSGANVLTF
-	TRBJ1-4	-	TRBV28	TGTGCCAGCAGTTTATTTAGTCTCACAGGCTCACATGAAAAACTGTTTTTT	CASSLFSLTGSHEKLFF
-	TRBJ2-7	few	TRBV5-6	TGTGCCAGCAGCGCGGAAGGTGGGTCCTACGAGCAGTACTTC	CASSAEGGSYEQYF
-	TRBJ1-4	-	TRBV19	TGTGCCAGTAGTTACAGGGATACACGGGAAAAACTGTTTTTT	CASSYRDTREKLFF
-	TRBJ2-1	-	TRBV6-5	TGTGCCAGCAGTTACTCGTTCATCTACAATGAGCAGTTCTTC	CASSYSFIYNEQFF
TRBD2	TRBJ2-5	-	TRBV11-2	TGTGCCAGCAGCACAACTAGCGGGCAAGAGACCCAGTACTTC	CASSTTSGQETQYF
TRBD2	TRBJ2-2	-	TRBV3-1/TRBV3-2	TGTGCCAGCAGCCCTGATCTTAGCGGGGTGGTCACCGGGGAGCTGTTTTTT	CASSPDLSGVVTGELFF
-	TRBJ2-3	once	TRBV11-2	TGTGCCAGCAGCCGAATGGGCACCTTCACAGATACGCAGTATTTT	CASSRMGTFTDTQYF
TRBD1	TRBJ2-7	few	TRBV6-1	TGTGCCAGCAGTGAGCCGGACAGGGTGGCCCACGAGCAGTACTTC	CASSEPDRVAHEQYF
TRBD1	TRBJ1-4	-	TRBV20-1	TGCAGTGCTAGTGGGGGACAGGGGACTACTAATGAAAAACTGTTTTTT	CSASGGQGTTNEKLFF
-	TRBJ1-4	once	TRBV7-9	TGTGCCAGCACCCCGGACTTAACTAATGAAAAACTGTTTTTT	CASTPDLTNEKLFF
TRBD2	TRBJ2-7	few	TRBV18	TGTGCCAGCTCACTGGGACTAGCGGGGGGTTTCAGCTACGAGCAGTACTTC	CASSLGLAGGFSYEQYF
-	TRBJ1-5	-	TRBV28	TGTGCCAGCGACTCTGGGGGGGAAGTGTCCCAGCATTTT	CASDSGGEVSQHF
-	TRBJ2-3	-	TRBV5-1	TGCGCCAGCAGCTTTGAGGGCGGTAGCACAGATACGCAGTATTTT	CASSFEGGSTDTQYF
-	TRBJ1-2	once	TRBV7-8	TGTGCCAGCAGCTTACCGGGGAATAACTATGGCTACACCTTC	CASSLPGNNYGYTF
-	TRBJ1-6	-	TRBV10-3	TGTGCCATCAGTGAGCAAGACAGGAACGGTAATTCACCCCTCCACTTT	CAISEQDRNGNSPLHF
-	TRBJ1-6	-	TRBV10-3	TGTGCCATCAGTCCAGGGTCGAGCTCCTATAATTCACCCCTCCACTTT	CAISPGSSSYNSPLHF
-	TRBJ1-6	-	TRBV11-2	TGTGCCAGCAGCTTAGATTTCGGGTCACCCCTCCACTTT	CASSLDFGSPLHF
TRBD2	TRBJ2-7	-	TRBV3-1/TRBV3-2	TGTGCCAGCAGGTCTGGGACTATCCACGAGCAGTACTTC	CASRSGTIHEQYF
TRBD2	TRBJ2-1	-	TRBV27	TGTGCCAGCAGTGACCAGGGACTAGCCGCCGATACTGAGCAGTTCTTC	CASSDQGLAADTEQFF
TRBD2	TRBJ2-5	once	TRBV7-2	TGTGCCAGCAGCTGGCGGGGGGGAGCAGAGACCCAGTACTTC	CASSWRGGAETQYF
-	TRBJ2-1	-	TRBV14	TGTGCCAGCAGCCAAGACCCTGTTGGCCATGAGCAGTTCTTC	CASSQDPVGHEQFF
TRBD1	TRBJ2-3	-	TRBV6-5	TGTGCCAGCAGTTTGGACAGGGCTGGCACAGATACGCAGTATTTT	CASSLDRAGTDTQYF
-	TRBJ2-7	once	TRBV6-6	TGTGCCAGCACTCCCCGAGGGACTGTCAGCTCCTACGAGCAGTACTTC	CASTPRGTVSSYEQYF
-	TRBJ1-3	-	TRBV6-5	TGTGCCAGCAGTTACTCCGACAGGAACTCTGGAAACACCATATATTTT	CASSYSDRNSGNTIYF
-	TRBJ2-5	-	TRBV29-1	TGCAGCGTTGATTTGGCAGGGGGGGAGACCCAGTACTTC	CSVDLAGGETQYF
TRBD1	TRBJ1-6	-	TRBV2	TGTGCCAGCAGCGGGACAGCCGATAATTCACCCCTCCACTTT	CASSGTADNSPLHF
-	TRBJ2-3	-	TRBV28	TGTGCCAGCAGTCCCACTAGCACAGATACGCAGTATTTT	CASSPTSTDTQYF
TRBD1	TRBJ2-1	few	TRBV7-2	TGTGCCAGCAGCTCTAGGGGACAGGGACGGAGCGGGCAGTTCTTC	CASSSRGQGRSGQFF
TRBD2	TRBJ2-1	-	TRBV10-3	TGTGCCATCAGAACACTAGCGGGGGACAATGAGCAGTTCTTC	CAIRTLAGDNEQFF
-	TRBJ2-1	-	TRBV19	TGTGCCAGTAGTATAGTAGCAGGACTTAGTGAGCAGTTCTTC	CASSIVAGLSEQFF
TRBD1	TRBJ1-2	once	TRBV25-1	TGTGCCAGCAAGGGACAGGGGAACAGTAATGGCTACACCTTC	CASKGQGNSNGYTF
-	TRBJ1-5	many	TRBV19	TGTGCCAGTAGTATGGACAGAATAACAAATCAGCCCCAGCATTTT	CASSMDRITNQPQHF
TRBD1	TRBJ1-1	-	TRBV28	TGTGCCAGCAGTTTGTTCGGGACAGATACTGAAGCTTTCTTT	CASSLFGTDTEAFF
-	TRBJ2-7	-	TRBV27	TGTGCCAGCAGTTATAGAAGAACCTACGAGCAGTACTTC	CASSYRRTYEQYF
-	TRBJ1-1	-	TRBV2	TGTGCCAGCAGGGGAGGGAAGGCGGCGAACACTGAAGCTTTCTTT	CASRGGKAANTEAFF
-	TRBJ1-5	-	TRBV7-8	TGTGCCAGCAGCTTACAGGGATATCAGCCCCAGCATTTT	CASSLQGYQPQHF